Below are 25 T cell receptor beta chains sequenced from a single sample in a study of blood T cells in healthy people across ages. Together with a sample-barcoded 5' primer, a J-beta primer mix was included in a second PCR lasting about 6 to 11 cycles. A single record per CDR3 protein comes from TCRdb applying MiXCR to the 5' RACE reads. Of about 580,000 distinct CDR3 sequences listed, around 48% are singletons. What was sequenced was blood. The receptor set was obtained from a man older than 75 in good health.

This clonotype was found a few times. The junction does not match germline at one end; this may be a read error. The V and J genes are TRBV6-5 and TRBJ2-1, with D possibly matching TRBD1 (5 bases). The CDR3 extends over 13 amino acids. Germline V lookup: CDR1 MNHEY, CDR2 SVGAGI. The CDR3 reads CANSYYRIYGQFF. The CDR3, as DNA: TGTGCCAACAGTTACTACAGGATCTACGGGCAGTTCTTC.

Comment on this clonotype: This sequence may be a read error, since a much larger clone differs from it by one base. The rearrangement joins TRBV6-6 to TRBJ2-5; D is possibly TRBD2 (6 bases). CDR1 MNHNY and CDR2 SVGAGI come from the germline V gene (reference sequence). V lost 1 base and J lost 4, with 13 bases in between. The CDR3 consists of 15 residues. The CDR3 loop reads CASSYLGGLGETQYF. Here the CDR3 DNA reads TGTGCCAGCAGTTACTTGGGGGGATTGGGAGAGACCCAGTACTTC.

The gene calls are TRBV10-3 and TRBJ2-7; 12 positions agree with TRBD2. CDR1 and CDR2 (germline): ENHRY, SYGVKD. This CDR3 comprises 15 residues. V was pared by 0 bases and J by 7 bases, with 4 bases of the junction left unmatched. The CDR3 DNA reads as TGTGCCATCAGTGAGTCGACTAGCGGGGGCAATGAGCAGTACTTC. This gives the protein CAISESTSGGNEQYF.

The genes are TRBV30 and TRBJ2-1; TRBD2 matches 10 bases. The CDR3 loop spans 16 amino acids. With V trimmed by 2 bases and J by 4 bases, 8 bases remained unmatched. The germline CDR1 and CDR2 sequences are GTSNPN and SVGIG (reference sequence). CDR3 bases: TGTGCCTGGAGTCTCCACCTAGCGGGGGAGTACAATGAGCAGTTCTTC. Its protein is CAWSLHLAGEYNEQFF. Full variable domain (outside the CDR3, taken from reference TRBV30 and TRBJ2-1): SQTIHQWPATLVQPVGSPLSLECTVEGTSNPNLYWYRQAAGRGLQLLFYSVGIGQISSEVPQNLSASRPQDRQFILSSKKLLLSDSGFYLCAWSLHLAGEYNEQFFGPGTRLTVL.

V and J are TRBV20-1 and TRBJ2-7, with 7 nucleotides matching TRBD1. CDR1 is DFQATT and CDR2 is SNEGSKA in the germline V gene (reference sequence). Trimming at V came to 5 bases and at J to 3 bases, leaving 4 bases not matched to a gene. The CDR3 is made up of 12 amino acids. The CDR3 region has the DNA TGCAGTGCTCGACAGGGAAACTACGAGCAGTACTTC. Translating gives CSARQGNYEQYF.

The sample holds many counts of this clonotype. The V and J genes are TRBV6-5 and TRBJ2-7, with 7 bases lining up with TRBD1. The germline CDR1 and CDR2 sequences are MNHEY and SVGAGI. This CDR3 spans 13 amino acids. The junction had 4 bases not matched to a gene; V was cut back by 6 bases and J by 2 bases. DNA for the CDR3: TGTGCCAGCAGAAGGGACAGAGCCTACGAGCAGTACTTC. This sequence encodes CASRRDRAYEQYF.

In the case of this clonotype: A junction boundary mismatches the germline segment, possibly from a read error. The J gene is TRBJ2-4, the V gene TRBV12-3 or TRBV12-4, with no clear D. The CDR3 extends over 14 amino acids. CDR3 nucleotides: TGTGCCAGCAGTTTCCCCGGACGGAGAAACACTCAGTACTTC. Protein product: CASSFPGRRNTQYF.

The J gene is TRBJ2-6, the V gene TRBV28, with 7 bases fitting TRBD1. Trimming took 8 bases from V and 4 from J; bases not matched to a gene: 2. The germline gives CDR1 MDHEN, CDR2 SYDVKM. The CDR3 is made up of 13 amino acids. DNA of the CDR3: TGTGCCAGCGGGACAGCGGGGGCCAACGTCCTGACTTTC. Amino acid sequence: CASGTAGANVLTF.

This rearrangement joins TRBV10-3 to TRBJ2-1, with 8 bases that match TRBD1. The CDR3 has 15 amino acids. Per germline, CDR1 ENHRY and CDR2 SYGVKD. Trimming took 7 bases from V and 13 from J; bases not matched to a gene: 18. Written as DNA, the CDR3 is TGTGCCATCACTATGACAGGGGTAAAACAAGAGACCCAGTTCTTC. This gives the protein CAITMTGVKQETQFF.

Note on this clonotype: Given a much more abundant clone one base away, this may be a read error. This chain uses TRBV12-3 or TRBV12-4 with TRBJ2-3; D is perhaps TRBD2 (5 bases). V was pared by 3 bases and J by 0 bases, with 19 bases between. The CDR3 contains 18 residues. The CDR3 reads CASSFPGGPAFSTDTQYF. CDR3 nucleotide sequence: TGTGCCAGCAGTTTTCCAGGAGGCCCTGCCTTTAGCACAGATACGCAGTATTTT.

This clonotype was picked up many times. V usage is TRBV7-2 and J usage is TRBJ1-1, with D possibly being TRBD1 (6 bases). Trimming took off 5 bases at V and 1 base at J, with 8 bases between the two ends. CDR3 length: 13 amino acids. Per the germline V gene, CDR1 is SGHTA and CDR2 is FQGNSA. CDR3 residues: CASSQGQNTEAFF. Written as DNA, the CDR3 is TGTGCCAGCAGCCAGGGACAGAACACTGAAGCTTTCTTT.

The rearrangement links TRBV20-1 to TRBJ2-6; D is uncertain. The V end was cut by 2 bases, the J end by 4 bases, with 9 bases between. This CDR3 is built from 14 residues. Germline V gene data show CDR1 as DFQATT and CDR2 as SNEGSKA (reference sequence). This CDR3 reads CSARPLSGANVLTF. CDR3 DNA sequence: TGCAGTGCTAGACCTTTATCGGGGGCCAACGTCCTGACTTTC.

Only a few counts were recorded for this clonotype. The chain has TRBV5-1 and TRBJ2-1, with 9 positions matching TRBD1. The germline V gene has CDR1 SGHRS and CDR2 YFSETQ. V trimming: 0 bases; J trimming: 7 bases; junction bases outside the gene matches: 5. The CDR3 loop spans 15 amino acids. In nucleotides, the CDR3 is TGCGCCAGCAGCTTGGAGGGACAGGGTTTTAATGAGCAGTTCTTC. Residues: CASSLEGQGFNEQFF.

The CDR3 DNA is TGTGCCAGCAGCCTAGAGGGGTACCAAGAGACCCAGTACTTC. Amino acid sequence: CASSLEGYQETQYF. The J gene is TRBJ2-5, the V gene TRBV7-9; D is tentatively TRBD1 or TRBD2 (5 bases each). Germline V CDR1 and CDR2: SEHNR, FQNEAQ (reference sequence). V shed 5 bases and J shed 0 bases, with 10 bases lying between them. The CDR3 has 14 residues.

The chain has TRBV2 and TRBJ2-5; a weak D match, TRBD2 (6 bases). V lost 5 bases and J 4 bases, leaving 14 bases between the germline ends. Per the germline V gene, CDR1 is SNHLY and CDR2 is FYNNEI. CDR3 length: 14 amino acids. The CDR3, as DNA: TGTGCCAGCAGTCGGGACTCCGTGGGAGAGACCCAGTACTTC. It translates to CASSRDSVGETQYF.

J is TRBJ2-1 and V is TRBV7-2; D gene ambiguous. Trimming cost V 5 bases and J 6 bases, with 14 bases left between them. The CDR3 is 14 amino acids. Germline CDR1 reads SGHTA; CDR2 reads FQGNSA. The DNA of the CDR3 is TGTGCCAGCAGCCCCACCGCTCCGGGCAATGAGCAGTTCTTC. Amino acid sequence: CASSPTAPGNEQFF.

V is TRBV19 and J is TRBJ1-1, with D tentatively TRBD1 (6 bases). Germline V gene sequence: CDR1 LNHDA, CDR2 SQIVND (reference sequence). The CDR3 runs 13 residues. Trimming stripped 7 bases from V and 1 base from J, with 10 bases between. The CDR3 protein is CASMDRTNTEAFF. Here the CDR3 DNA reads TGTGCCAGTATGGACAGAACGAACACTGAAGCTTTCTTT.

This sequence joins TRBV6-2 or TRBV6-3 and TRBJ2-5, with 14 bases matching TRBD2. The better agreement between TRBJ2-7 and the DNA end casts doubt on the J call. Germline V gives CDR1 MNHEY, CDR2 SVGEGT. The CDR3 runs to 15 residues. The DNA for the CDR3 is TGTGCCAGCAGTTTCAGGGGACTAGCGGGAGTCGAGCAGTACTTC. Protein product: CASSFRGLAGVEQYF.

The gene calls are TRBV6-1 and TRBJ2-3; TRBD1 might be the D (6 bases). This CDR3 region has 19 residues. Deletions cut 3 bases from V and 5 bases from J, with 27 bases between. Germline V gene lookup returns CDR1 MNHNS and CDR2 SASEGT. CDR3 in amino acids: CASSDFGAGQGRTEDTQYF. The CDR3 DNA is TGTGCCAGCAGTGACTTTGGAGCAGGGCAGGGGCGGACTGAAGATACGCAGTATTTT.

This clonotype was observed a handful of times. CDR3 coding DNA: TGCAGTGCTAGGGTCCCCGGGAGGGAGGGCGAGCAGTACTTC. This codes for CSARVPGREGEQYF. The V call is TRBV20-1, the J call TRBJ2-5; TRBD2 aligns across 8 bases. The J call may be wrong; the DNA end is better matched by TRBJ2-7. The CDR3 length is 14 residues. Germline values: CDR1 DFQATT, CDR2 SNEGSKA (reference sequence).

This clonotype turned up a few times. CDR3 region: CSATTGVDQYF. The CDR3 DNA is TGCAGTGCCACGACAGGGGTGGACCAGTACTTC. The chain recombines TRBV20-1 with TRBJ2-7; 8 nucleotides align to TRBD1. With 6 bases clipped from V and 10 bases from J, the junction kept 8 bases outside the gene matches. Germline V gene lookup returns CDR1 DFQATT and CDR2 SNEGSKA (reference sequence). The CDR3 runs to 11 residues.

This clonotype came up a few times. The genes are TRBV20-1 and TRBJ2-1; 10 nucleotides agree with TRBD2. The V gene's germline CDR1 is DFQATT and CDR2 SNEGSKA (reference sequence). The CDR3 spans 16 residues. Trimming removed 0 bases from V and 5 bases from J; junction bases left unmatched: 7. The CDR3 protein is CSARDSGLANDNEQFF. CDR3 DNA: TGCAGTGCTAGAGATTCGGGACTAGCGAATGACAATGAGCAGTTCTTC.

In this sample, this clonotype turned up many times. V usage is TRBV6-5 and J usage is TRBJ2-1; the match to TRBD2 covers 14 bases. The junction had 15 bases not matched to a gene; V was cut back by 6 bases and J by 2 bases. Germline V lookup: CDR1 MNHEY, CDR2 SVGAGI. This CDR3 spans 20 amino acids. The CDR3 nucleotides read TGTGCCAGCAGCACACGACTAGCGGGAGGGCAAAGGCGCGCCTACAATGAGCAGTTCTTC. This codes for CASSTRLAGGQRRAYNEQFF.

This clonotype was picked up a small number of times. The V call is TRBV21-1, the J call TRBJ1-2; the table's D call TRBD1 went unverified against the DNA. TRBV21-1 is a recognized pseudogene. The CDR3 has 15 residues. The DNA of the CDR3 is TGTGCCAGCAGCAAGAGAGGACAGCGACTCTATGGCTACACCTTC. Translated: CASSKRGQRLYGYTF.

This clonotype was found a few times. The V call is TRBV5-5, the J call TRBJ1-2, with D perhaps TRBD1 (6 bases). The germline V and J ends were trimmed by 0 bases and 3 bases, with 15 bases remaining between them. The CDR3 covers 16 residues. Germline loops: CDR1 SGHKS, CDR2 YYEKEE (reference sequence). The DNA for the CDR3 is TGTGCCAGCAGCTTGGGCGAAGACAGGAGCTACTATGGCTACACCTTC. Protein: CASSLGEDRSYYGYTF.